The T cell receptor beta chain under discussion was sequenced for a study of T cells in localized non-small cell lung cancer. General study results and limits: One tumor region alone was sequenced, and heterogeneity therefore remains possible. Exceeding tumor, uninvolved adjacent lung had the highest T cell clonality.

The germline gives CDR1 LNHDA, CDR2 SQIVND (reference sequence). V was trimmed by 5 bases and J by 0 bases, leaving 9 bases between them. The CDR3 spans 14 residues. Notes on this clone: The target antigen is unknown.

Here immunoSEQ multiplex PCR was the method, and the copy in TCRdb shows in-frame clones only, minus some. The repertoire holds around 5,700 clones, with 35% as singletons. The source material was lung tumor tissue, sampled before any cancer treatment. The V and J genes are TRBV19 and TRBJ2-3; weak D call: TRBD2 (5 bases). This TCR came from a male donor aged 60 or over with stage I squamous cell lung carcinoma. The DNA of the CDR3 is TGTGCCAGTAGTTGGGCGGGCAGCACAGATACGCAGTATTTT. As protein: CASSWAGSTDTQYF.